This TCR beta chain was captured by sequencing in a study of T cells in Graves' hyperthyroidism and ophthalmopathy. Looking at the study overall: Specimen type is peripheral blood, collected at initial diagnosis prior to any treatment. Whole-study findings and limits: Ophthalmopathy and stable hyperthyroidism were separated by a 13 V-J model. Blood also held most thyroid clonotypes expanded beyond 0.001.

Cells are PBMCs isolated from approximately 9.2 ml of fresh blood. This clonotype was counted between two and nine times. Its antigen is not identified. Germline values: CDR1 SGHTA, CDR2 FQGTGA. CDR3 length equals 14 residues. V gave up 5 bases and J gave up 3 bases, with 14 bases separating them. Researchers took RNA transcripts and amplified the TCR beta CDR3 regions from them. An initial round of RT-PCR targeting the TCR CDR3 relied on the HTBI primer set. Each CDR3 protein gets one entry after TCRdb re-called the multiplex PCR reads with MiXCR. The sample consists of roughly 840,000 distinct CDR3 sequences, 38% of them appearing once.

This chain connects TRBV7-3 to TRBJ2-7, with unresolved D. Sequencing was done on a sample of blood. The sequence was obtained from a man between 18 and 35 years old with Graves' hyperthyroidism. CDR3 sequence (DNA): TGTGCCAGCAGCGTAGGACCCGAGAGCTACGAGCAGTACTTC. Its protein is CASSVGPESYEQYF.